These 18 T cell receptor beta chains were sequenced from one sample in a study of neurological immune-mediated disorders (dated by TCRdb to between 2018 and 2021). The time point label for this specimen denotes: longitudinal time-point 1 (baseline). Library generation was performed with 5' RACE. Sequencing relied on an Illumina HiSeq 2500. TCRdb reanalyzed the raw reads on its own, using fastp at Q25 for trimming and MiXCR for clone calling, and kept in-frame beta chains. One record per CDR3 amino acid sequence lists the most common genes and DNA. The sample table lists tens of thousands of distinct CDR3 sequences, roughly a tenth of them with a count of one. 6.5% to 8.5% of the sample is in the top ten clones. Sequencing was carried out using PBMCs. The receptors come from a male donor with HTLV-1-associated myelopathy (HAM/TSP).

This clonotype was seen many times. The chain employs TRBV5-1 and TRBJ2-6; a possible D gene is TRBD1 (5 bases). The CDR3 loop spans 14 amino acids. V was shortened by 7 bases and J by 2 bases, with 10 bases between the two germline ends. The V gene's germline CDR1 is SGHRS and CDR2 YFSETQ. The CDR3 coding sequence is TGCGCCAGCCGCAGGGATACTGGGGCCAACGTCCTGACTTTC. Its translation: CASRRDTGANVLTF.

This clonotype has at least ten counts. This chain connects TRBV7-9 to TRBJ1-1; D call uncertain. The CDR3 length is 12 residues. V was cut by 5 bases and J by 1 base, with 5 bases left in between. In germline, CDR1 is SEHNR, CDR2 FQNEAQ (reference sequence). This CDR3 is CASSPENTEAFF. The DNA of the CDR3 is TGTGCCAGCAGCCCAGAGAACACTGAAGCTTTCTTT.

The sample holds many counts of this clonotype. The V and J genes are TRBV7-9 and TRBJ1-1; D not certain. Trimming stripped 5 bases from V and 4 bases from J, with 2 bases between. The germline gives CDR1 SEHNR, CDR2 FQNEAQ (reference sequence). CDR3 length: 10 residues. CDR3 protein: CASSGTEAFF. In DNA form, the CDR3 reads TGTGCCAGCAGCGGCACTGAAGCTTTCTTT.

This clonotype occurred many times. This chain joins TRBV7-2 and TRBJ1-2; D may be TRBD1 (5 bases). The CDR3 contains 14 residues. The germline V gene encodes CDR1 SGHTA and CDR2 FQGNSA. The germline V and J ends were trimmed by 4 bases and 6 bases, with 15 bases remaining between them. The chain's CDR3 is CASSSGRRENGYTF. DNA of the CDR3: TGTGCCAGCAGCTCGGGACGGCGCGAAAATGGCTACACCTTC.

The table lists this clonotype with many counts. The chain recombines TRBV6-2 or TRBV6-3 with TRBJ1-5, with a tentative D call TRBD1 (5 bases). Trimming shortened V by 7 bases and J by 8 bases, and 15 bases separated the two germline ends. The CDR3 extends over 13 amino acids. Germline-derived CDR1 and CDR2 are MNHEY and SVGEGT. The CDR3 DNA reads TGTGCCAGCAATTTAGGGGCGCGGAAGCCCCAGCATTTT. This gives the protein CASNLGARKPQHF.

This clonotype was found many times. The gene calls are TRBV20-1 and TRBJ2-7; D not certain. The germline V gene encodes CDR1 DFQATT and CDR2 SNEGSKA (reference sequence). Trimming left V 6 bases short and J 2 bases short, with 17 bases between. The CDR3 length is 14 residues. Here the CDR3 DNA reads TGCAGTGCCATCCGAGACCCAGGTCCCTACGAGCAGTACTTC. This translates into CSAIRDPGPYEQYF.

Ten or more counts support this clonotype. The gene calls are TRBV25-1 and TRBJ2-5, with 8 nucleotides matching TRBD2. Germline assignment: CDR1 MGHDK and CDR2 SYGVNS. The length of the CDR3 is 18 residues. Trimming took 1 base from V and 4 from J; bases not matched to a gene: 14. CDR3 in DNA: TGTGCCAGCAGTGAATCGGTCTTGGGCGGGGGGTTGCGAGAGACCCAGTACTTC. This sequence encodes CASSESVLGGGLRETQYF.

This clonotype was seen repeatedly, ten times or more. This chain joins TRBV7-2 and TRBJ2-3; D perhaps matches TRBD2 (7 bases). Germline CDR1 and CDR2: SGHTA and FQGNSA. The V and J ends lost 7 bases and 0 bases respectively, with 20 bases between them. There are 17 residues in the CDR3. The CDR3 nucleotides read TGTGCCAGCAACAAGGGGGGGGGCTCGCCTAGCACAGATACGCAGTATTTT. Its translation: CASNKGGGSPSTDTQYF.

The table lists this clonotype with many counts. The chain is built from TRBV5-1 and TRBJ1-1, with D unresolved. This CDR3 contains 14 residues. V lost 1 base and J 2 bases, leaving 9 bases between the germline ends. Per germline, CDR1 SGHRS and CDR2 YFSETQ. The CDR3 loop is CASSLNQANTEAFF. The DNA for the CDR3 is TGCGCCAGCAGCTTGAACCAGGCAAACACTGAAGCTTTCTTT.

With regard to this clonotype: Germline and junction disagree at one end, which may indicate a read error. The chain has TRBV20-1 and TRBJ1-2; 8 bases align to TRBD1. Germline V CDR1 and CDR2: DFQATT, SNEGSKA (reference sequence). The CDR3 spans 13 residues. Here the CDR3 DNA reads TGCAGTGCTCGGGACAGGCTCAACTATGGCTGCACCTTC. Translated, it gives CSARDRLNYGCTF.

The CDR3 region is CASSDRTGNTEAFF. The CDR3 DNA reads as TGCGCCAGCAGTGATAGGACAGGGAACACTGAAGCTTTCTTT. J is TRBJ1-1 and V is TRBV10-2, with 7 positions matching TRBD1. V trimming: 3 bases; J trimming: 1 base; junction bases outside the gene matches: 2. The CDR3 contains 14 residues. CDR1 and CDR2 from the germline V gene are WSHSY and SAAADI.

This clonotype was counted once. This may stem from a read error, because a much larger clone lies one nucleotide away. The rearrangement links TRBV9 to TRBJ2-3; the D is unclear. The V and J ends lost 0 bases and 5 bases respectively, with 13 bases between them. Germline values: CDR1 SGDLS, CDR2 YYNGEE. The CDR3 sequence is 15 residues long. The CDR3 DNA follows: TGTGCCAGCAGCGTAGGCGTCTCGGCGATAGATACGCAGTATTTT. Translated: CASSVGVSAIDTQYF.

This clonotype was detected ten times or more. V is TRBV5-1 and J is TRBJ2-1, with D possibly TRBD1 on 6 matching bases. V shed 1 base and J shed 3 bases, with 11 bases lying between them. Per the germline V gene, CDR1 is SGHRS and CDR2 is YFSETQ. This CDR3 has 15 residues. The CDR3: CASSLRQGNYNEQFF. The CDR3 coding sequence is TGCGCCAGCAGCTTGCGGCAGGGGAACTACAATGAGCAGTTCTTC.

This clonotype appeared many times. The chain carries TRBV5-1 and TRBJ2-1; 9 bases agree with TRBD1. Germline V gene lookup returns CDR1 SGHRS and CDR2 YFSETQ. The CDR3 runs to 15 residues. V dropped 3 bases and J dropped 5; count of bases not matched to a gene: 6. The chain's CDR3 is CASSWGDRENNEQFF. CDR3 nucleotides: TGCGCCAGCAGCTGGGGGGACAGGGAAAACAATGAGCAGTTCTTC. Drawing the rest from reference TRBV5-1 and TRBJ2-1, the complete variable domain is KAGVTQTPRYLIKTRGQQVTLSCSPISGHRSVSWYQQTPGQGLQFLFEYFSETQRNKGNFPGRFSGRQFSNSRSEMNVSTLELGDSALYLCASSWGDRENNEQFFGPGTRLTVL.

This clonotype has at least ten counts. The CDR3 DNA reads as TGCGCCAGCAGCTTTGGCCCCTCGGTTCCCTACAATGAGCAGTTCTTC. Protein: CASSFGPSVPYNEQFF. The V call is TRBV5-1, the J call TRBJ2-1; D unclear. This CDR3 has 16 residues. With 2 bases removed from V and 2 bases from J, the gap between germline ends came to 14 bases. Per germline, CDR1 SGHRS and CDR2 YFSETQ.

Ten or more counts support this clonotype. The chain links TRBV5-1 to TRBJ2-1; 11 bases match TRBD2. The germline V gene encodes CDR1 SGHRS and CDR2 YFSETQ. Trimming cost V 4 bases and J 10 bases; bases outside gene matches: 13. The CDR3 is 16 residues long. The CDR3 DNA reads TGCGCCAGCAGCCGGGCGGGACTAGCGGAAACCCCCGAGCAGTTCTTC. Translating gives CASSRAGLAETPEQFF. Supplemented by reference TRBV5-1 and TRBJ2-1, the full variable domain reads KAGVTQTPRYLIKTRGQQVTLSCSPISGHRSVSWYQQTPGQGLQFLFEYFSETQRNKGNFPGRFSGRQFSNSRSEMNVSTLELGDSALYLCASSRAGLAETPEQFFGPGTRLTVL.

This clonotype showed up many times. The CDR3 region is CASSQLRGLKSYGSYNEQFF. CDR3 DNA: TGTGCCAGCAGCCAGCTAAGGGGACTCAAAAGTTATGGCTCCTACAATGAGCAGTTCTTC. V usage is TRBV28 and J usage is TRBJ2-1; weak D call: TRBD2 (6 bases). The germline V gene encodes CDR1 MDHEN and CDR2 SYDVKM. The CDR3 loop spans 20 amino acids. V was pared by 6 bases and J by 0 bases, with 27 bases between. Using reference TRBV28 and TRBJ2-1 for the parts outside the CDR3, the full variable domain is DVKVTQSSRYLVKRTGEKVFLECVQDMDHENMFWYRQDPGLGLRLIYFSYDVKMKEKGDIPEGYSVSREKKERFSLILESASTNQTSMYLCASSQLRGLKSYGSYNEQFFGPGTRLTVL.

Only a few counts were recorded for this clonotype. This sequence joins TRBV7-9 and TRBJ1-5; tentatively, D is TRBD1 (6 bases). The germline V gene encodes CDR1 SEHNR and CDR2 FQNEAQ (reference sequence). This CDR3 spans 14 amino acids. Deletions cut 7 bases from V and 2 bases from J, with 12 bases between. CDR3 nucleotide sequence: TGTGCCAGCACTAAGGGGGTCGGCAATCAGCCCCAGCATTTT. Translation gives CASTKGVGNQPQHF.